This TCR beta chain was documented in a study of blood T cells in healthy people across ages. Trimming took off 0 bases at V and 11 bases at J, with 28 bases between the two ends. CDR3 length: 18 amino acids. The germline gives CDR1 MNHEY, CDR2 SMNVEV (reference sequence). Donors were healthy Caucasian individuals from Russia aged about 6 to 100. No fewer than 5.5 micrograms of total RNA were isolated from every sample. Next came a second PCR, run for roughly 6 to 11 cycles, which used a sample-barcoded 5' primer along with a J-beta primer mix. Per sample, CDR3-containing paired-end reads numbered at least 3 million. MiXCR was run by TCRdb on the 5' RACE reads, yielding one entry per CDR3 protein. The table has some 1.5 million distinct CDR3 sequences, approximately 43% seen once. Study-wide findings and caveats: A greater number of naive CD4+ cells and higher diversity distinguished long-lived donors from aged donors.

Points on this clonotype: Its antigen is still unknown.

The chain combines TRBV27 with TRBJ2-5; possibly TRBD2 for D (6 bases). The TCR sequence derives from a woman under 30 in good health. Sequences were obtained from blood. This CDR3 is CASSLSRWGSGPYNEQYF. For the CDR3, the DNA is TGTGCCAGCAGTTTATCCCGATGGGGTAGCGGTCCGTACAATGAGCAGTACTTC.